This record concerns one T cell receptor beta chain sequence. The antigen remains unidentified. The 5'RACE template-switching step produced TCR cDNA and added a universal primer site and UMIs. TCRdb re-analysed the 5' RACE reads in MiXCR, keeping a single row per CDR3 protein. The data contain 510,000 or so distinct CDR3 sequences, less than 20% of them seen just once; the ten biggest clones take up more than 13%. The data belong to a study of T cells after yellow fever vaccination. Study-wide results and caveats: Although most clonotypes did not, a small share appeared in both CD4 and CD8 compartments. Subsequent to the booster, the majority of primary-vaccination clones reappeared (roughly 95% CD4, roughly 90% CD8). FACS-sorted repertoires might harbor abundant contaminating clonotypes from the bulk population.

Germline values: CDR1 SGDLS, CDR2 YYNGEE. This CDR3 region has 15 residues. Trimming took off 3 bases at V and 3 bases at J, with 14 bases between the two ends. This TCR was sampled from a man aged 25-40 years who received the YFV17D yellow fever vaccine. The material sequenced was PBMCs, taken 15 days after the yellow fever booster vaccination. This chain connects TRBV9 to TRBJ2-3; D is possibly TRBD1 (6 bases). The CDR3 sequence is CASSALNRETDTQYF. CDR3 sequence (DNA): TGTGCCAGCAGCGCGCTTAACAGGGAAACAGATACGCAGTATTTT.